The clone carrying this TCR beta chain was seen ten or more times. This entry is derived from a study of metastatic and nonmetastatic thyroid tumors. TCRdb re-called the PCR reads with MiXCR. The table has 50,000 or so clones, roughly a fifth seen once. Patients underwent thyroid surgery, and none had received any treatment before it. The CDR3 contains 14 residues. Trimming removed 6 bases at V and 3 bases at J, with 15 bases between. Looked up from germline, CDR1 is SGDLS and CDR2 is YYNGEE. The chain carries TRBV9 and TRBJ2-5, with a weak D call TRBD2 (7 bases). The source material was blood. This clonotype was obtained from a male donor with papillary thyroid cancer or a benign thyroid nodule (not recorded which). Some clones in this sample may be carry-over from other donors' samples. CDR3 nucleotide sequence: TGTGCCAGCACCCCCGGCGGGGGCGAAGAGACCCAGTACTTC. As protein: CASTPGGGEETQYF.